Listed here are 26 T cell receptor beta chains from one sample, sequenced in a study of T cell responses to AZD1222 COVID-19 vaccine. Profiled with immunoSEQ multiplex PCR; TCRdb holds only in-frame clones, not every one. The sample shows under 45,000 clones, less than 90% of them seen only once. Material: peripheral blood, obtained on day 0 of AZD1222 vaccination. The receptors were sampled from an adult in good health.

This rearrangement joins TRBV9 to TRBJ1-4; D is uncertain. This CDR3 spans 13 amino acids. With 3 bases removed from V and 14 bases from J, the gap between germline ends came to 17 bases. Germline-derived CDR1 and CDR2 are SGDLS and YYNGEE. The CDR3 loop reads CASSAYGGKRLFF. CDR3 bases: TGTGCCAGCAGCGCCTATGGCGGAAAACGGCTGTTTTTT.

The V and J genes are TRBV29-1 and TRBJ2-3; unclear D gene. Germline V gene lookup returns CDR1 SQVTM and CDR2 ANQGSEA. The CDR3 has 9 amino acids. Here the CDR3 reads CTVEDTQYF. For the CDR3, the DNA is TGCACCGTCGAGGATACGCAGTATTTT.

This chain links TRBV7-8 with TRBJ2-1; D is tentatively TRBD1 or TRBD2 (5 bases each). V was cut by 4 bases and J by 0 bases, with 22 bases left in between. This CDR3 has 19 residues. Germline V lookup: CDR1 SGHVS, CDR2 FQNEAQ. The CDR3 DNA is TGTGCCAGCAGCTCCCTCGTCGTCCCGGGGCCACTCTCCTACAATGAGCAGTTCTTC. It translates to CASSSLVVPGPLSYNEQFF.

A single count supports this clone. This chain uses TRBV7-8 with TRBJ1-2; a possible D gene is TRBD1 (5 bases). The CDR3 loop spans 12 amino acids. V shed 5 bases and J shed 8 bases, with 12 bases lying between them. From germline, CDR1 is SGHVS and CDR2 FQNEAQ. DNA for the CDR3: TGTGCCAGCAGCCTGGGACCAGGCGGCTACACCTTC. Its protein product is CASSLGPGGYTF.

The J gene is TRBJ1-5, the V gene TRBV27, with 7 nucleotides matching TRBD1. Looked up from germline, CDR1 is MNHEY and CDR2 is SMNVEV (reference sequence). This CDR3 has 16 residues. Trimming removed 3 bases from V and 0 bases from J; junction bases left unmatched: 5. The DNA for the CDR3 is TGTGCCAGCAGTTTGCGAGGGGGCAGTAGCAATCAGCCCCAGCATTTT. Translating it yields CASSLRGGSSNQPQHF.

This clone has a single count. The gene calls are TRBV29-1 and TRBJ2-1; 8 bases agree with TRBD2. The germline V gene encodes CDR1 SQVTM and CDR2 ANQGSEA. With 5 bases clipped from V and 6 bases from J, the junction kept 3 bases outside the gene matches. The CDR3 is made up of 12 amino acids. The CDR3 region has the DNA TGCAGCGTTACGGGAGGGGGCAATGAGCAGTTCTTC. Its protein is CSVTGGGNEQFF.

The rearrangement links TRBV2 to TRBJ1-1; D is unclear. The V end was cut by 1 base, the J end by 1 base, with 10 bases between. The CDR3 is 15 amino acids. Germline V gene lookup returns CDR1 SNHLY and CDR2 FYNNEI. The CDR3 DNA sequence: TGTGCCAGCAGTGAAGTTGTCTCAGGGAACACTGAAGCTTTCTTT. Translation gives CASSEVVSGNTEAFF.

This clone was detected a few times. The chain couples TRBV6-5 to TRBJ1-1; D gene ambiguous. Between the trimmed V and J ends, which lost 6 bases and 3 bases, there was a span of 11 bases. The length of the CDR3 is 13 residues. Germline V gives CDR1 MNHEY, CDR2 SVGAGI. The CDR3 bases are TGTGCCAGCAGCCGTCAAGGAGACACTGAAGCTTTCTTT. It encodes CASSRQGDTEAFF.

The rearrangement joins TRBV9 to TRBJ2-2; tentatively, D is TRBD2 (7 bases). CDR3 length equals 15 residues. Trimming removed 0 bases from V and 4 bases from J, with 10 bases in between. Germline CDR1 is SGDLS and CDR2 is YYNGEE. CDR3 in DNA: TGTGCCAGCAGCGTAGGGGGGGGCCCCACCGGGGAGCTGTTTTTT. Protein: CASSVGGGPTGELFF.

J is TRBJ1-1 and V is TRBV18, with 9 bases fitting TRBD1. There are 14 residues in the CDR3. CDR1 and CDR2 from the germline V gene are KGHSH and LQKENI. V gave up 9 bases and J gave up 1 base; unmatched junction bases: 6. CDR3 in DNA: TGTGCCAGTAGCGGGACAGGGCGGAACACTGAAGCTTTCTTT. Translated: CASSGTGRNTEAFF.

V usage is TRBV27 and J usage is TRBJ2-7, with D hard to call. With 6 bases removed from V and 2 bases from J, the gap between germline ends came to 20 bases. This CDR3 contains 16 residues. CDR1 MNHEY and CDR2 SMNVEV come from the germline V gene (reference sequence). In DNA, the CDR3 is TGTGCCAGCAGAAAAATCGACACCATCCCACCCTACGAGCAGTACTTC. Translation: CASRKIDTIPPYEQYF.

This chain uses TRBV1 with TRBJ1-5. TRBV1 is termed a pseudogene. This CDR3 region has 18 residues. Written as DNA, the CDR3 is TGCACCAGCAGCCAACTCCCCGAGGGGACCTCTATCAATCAGCCCCAGCATTTT. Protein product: CTSSQLPEGTSINQPQHF.

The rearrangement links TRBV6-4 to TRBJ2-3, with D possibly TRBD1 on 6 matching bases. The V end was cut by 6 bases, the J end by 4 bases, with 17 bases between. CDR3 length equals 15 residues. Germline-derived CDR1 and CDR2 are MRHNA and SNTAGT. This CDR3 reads CASSEAGAEADTQYF. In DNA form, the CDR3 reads TGTGCCAGCAGCGAGGCAGGGGCCGAGGCAGATACGCAGTATTTT.

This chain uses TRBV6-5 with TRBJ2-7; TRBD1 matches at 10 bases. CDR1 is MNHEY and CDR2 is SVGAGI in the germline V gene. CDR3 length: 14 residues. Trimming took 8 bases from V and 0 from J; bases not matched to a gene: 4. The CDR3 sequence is CASETGGASYEQYF. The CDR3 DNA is TGTGCCAGCGAGACAGGGGGCGCCTCCTACGAGCAGTACTTC.

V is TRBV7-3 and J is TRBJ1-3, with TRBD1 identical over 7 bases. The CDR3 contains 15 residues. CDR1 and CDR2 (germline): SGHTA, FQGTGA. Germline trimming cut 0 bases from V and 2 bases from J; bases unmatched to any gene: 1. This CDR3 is CASSLTGTAGNTIYF. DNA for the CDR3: TGTGCCAGCAGCTTAACCGGGACAGCTGGAAACACCATATATTTT.

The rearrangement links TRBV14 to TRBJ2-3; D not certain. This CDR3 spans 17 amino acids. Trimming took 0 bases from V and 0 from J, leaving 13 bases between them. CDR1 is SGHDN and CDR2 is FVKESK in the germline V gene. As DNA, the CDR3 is TGTGCCAGCAGCCAAGAAGGGTTTGGTTCTAGCACAGATACGCAGTATTTT. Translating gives CASSQEGFGSSTDTQYF.

The CDR3 coding sequence is TGTGCCAGCGATAGGGGACAGGCCCTAAACAATGAGCAGTTCTTC. Protein sequence: CASDRGQALNNEQFF. V usage is TRBV6-5 and J usage is TRBJ2-1; 8 bases align to TRBD1. Germline values: CDR1 MNHEY, CDR2 SVGAGI. J lost 5 bases, V lost 8 bases, and 11 bases had no gene match. CDR3 size: 15 residues.

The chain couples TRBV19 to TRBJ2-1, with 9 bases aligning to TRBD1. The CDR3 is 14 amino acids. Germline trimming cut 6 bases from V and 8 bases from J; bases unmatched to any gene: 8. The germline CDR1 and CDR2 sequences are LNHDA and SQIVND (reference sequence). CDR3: CASSTTTGGHEQFF. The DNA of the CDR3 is TGTGCCAGTAGCACAACAACAGGGGGCCATGAGCAGTTCTTC.

The chain's CDR3 is CASSQVKGLYANTEAFF. CDR3 nucleotides: TGTGCCAGCAGCCAAGTGAAAGGGTTGTATGCGAACACTGAAGCTTTCTTT. The rearrangement joins TRBV3-1 (or the pseudogene TRBV3-2) to TRBJ1-1, with D unresolved. This CDR3 contains 17 residues. CDR1 is LGHDT, CDR2 YNNKEL, per germline (reference sequence). The V end lost 1 base, the J end lost 1 base, and 16 bases lay between the germline ends.

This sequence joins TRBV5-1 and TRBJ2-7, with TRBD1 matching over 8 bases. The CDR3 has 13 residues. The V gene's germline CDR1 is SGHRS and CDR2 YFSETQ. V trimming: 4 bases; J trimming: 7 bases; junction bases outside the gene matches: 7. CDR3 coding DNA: TGCGCCAGCAGCCTGACAGGGGTGGGAGAGCAGTACTTC. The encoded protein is CASSLTGVGEQYF.

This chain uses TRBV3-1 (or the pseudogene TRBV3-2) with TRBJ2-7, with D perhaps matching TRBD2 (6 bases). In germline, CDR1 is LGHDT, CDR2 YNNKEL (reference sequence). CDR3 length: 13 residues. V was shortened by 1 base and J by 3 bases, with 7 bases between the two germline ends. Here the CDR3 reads CASSQGGGYEQYF. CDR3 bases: TGTGCCAGCAGCCAAGGGGGAGGCTACGAGCAGTACTTC.

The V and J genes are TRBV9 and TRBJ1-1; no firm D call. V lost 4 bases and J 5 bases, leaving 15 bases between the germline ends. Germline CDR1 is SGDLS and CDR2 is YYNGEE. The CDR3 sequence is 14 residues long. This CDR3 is CASSQGLGRTEAFF. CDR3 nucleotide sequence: TGTGCCAGCAGCCAAGGTCTAGGGAGAACTGAAGCTTTCTTT. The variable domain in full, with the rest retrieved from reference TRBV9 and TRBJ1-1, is DSGVTQTPKHLITATGQRVTLRCSPRSGDLSVYWYQQSLDQGLQFLIQYYNGEERAKGNILERFSAQQFPDLHSELNLSSLELGDSALYFCASSQGLGRTEAFFGQGTRLTVV.

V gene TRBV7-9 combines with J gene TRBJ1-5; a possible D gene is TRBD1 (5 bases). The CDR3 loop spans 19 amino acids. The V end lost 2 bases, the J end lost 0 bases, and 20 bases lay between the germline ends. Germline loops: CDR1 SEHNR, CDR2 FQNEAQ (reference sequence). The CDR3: CASSLNGGVGLYSNQPQHF. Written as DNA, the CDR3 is TGTGCCAGCAGCTTAAACGGGGGAGTCGGTCTTTATAGCAATCAGCCCCAGCATTTT.

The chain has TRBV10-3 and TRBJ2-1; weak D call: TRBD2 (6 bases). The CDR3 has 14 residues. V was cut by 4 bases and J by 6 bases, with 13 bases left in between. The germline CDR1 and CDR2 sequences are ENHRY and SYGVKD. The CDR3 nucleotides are TGTGCCATCAGTGGGTCGGTGGGACTCAATGAGCAGTTCTTC. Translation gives CAISGSVGLNEQFF.

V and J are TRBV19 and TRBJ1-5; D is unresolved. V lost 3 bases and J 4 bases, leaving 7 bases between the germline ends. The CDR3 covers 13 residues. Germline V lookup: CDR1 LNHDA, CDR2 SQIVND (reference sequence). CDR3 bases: TGTGCCAGTAGTATGGCCGAAAATCAGCCCCAGCATTTT. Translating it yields CASSMAENQPQHF.

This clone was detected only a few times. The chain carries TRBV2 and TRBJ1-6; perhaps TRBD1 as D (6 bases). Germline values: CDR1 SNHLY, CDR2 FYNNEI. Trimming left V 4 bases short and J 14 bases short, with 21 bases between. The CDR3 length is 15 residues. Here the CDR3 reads CASSGGQLSPGSLHF. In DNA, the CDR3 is TGTGCCAGCAGTGGAGGACAGCTCTCCCCCGGGTCCCTCCACTTT. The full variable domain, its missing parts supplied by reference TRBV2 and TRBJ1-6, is EPEVTQTPSHQVTQMGQEVILRCVPISNHLYFYWYRQILGQKVEFLVSFYNNEISEKSEIFDDQFSVERPDGSNFTLKIRSTKLEDSAMYFCASSGGQLSPGSLHFGNGTRLTVT.